The 10 T cell receptor beta chains below all came from one sample that was sequenced in a study of beta chain features in type 1 diabetes. Expressed TCRB transcripts were sequenced after all isolated RNA was converted to cDNA. The table came from immunoSEQ multiplex PCR; TCRdb's copy has only in-frame clones and leaves some out. The table records some 99,000 clones, approximately 37% of them present only once. Sequenced: stem cell memory CD4+ T cells from blood. Every receptor here comes from a woman aged 18 to 35 in good health.

This chain uses TRBV27 with TRBJ2-2; 14 bases align to TRBD2. This CDR3 is 18 amino acids long. After removal of 8 bases from V and 5 bases from J, the junction contained 13 bases not matched to a gene. Per the germline V gene, CDR1 is MNHEY and CDR2 is SMNVEV (reference sequence). CDR3 coding DNA: TGTGCCAGCGGGGGACTAGCGGGAGTAAGAAGGAAAACCGGGGAGCTGTTTTTT. Its translation is CASGGLAGVRRKTGELFF.

The V and J genes are TRBV6-1 and TRBJ2-1; D is unresolved. Germline V gene lookup returns CDR1 MNHNS and CDR2 SASEGT. This CDR3 is built from 14 residues. The ends were cut back, 7 bases at V and 5 bases at J, with 15 bases in the middle. In DNA form, the CDR3 reads TGTGCCAGCACCCTACCCGGCGGAAACAATGAGCAGTTCTTC. The encoded protein is CASTLPGGNNEQFF.

The V and J genes are TRBV18 and TRBJ1-2; the D is unclear. The V end lost 0 bases, the J end lost 8 bases, and 10 bases lay between the germline ends. CDR1 is KGHSH, CDR2 LQKENI, per germline. The CDR3 sequence is 13 residues long. CDR3 residues: CASSPPTVGGYTF. CDR3 DNA: TGTGCCAGCTCACCACCGACGGTCGGGGGCTACACCTTC.

The V gene is TRBV7-9, the J gene TRBJ2-3; 9 positions agree with TRBD1. With V trimmed by 1 base and J by 3 bases, 8 bases remained unmatched. CDR1 is SEHNR, CDR2 FQNEAQ, per germline (reference sequence). The CDR3 contains 17 residues. The CDR3 region has the DNA TGTGCCAGCAGCTTAGTAGGCGGGACAGGGTTAACAGATACGCAGTATTTT. Its translation: CASSLVGGTGLTDTQYF.

This clone turned up a few times. The chain links TRBV2 to TRBJ2-7; 10 bases line up with TRBD2. CDR1 is SNHLY, CDR2 FYNNEI, per germline. Unmatched junction bases numbered 5, after V lost 7 bases and J lost 2 bases. CDR3 length equals 14 residues. CDR3 DNA sequence: TGTGCCAGCAATTTCGGACTAGCGGCCTACGAGCAGTACTTC. The encoded protein is CASNFGLAAYEQYF.

This sequence joins TRBV6-6 and TRBJ2-7; TRBD1 matches 9 bases. CDR1 is MNHNY and CDR2 is SVGAGI in the germline V gene (reference sequence). J gave up 6 bases and V 5 bases, and 8 bases lay outside the gene matches. CDR3 size: 14 residues. CDR3 amino acids: CASSPGTGRREQYF. The CDR3 region has the DNA TGTGCCAGCAGTCCCGGGACAGGGAGGCGCGAGCAGTACTTC.

CDR3 coding DNA: TGTGCCTGGGGAGGTTTCTATGGCTACACCTTC. The encoded protein is CAWGGFYGYTF. The chain recombines TRBV7-9 with TRBJ1-2; D is unresolved. Per the germline V gene, CDR1 is SEHNR and CDR2 is FQNEAQ (reference sequence). The CDR3 runs to 11 residues. The V gene lost 11 bases and the J gene lost 4 bases, with 11 bases spanning the gap.

The chain links TRBV7-2 to TRBJ2-4, with a weak D call TRBD2 (6 bases). The CDR3 is 17 residues long. Trimming stripped 5 bases from V and 3 bases from J, with 20 bases between. The V gene's germline CDR1 is SGHTA and CDR2 FQGNSA. The chain's CDR3 is CASSPLVSGVFKNIQYF. The CDR3 DNA sequence: TGTGCCAGCAGCCCCTTGGTATCGGGAGTTTTCAAAAACATTCAGTACTTC.

The sample holds a few counts of this clone. The chain carries TRBV7-3 and TRBJ2-1; D not certain. V shed 5 bases and J shed 3 bases, with 17 bases lying between them. This CDR3 is built from 16 residues. Per germline, CDR1 SGHTA and CDR2 FQGTGA. As DNA, the CDR3 is TGTGCCAGCAGCGTTCGGCCTTTAGACAACTACAATGAGCAGTTCTTC. It is translated as CASSVRPLDNYNEQFF.

This clone was seen only a few times. This sequence joins TRBV15 and TRBJ2-5; TRBD1 might be the D (7 bases). The CDR3 covers 14 residues. Germline V lookup: CDR1 LNHNV, CDR2 YYDKDF (reference sequence). Trimming cost V 1 base and J 4 bases, with 10 bases left between them. CDR3 sequence reads: CATSRGQGGETQYF. The CDR3 DNA follows: TGTGCCACCAGCAGAGGCCAGGGGGGAGAGACCCAGTACTTC.